The 25 T cell receptor beta chains presented below share a single source sample, sequenced in a study of blood T cell repertoires in COVID-19. The method was immunoSEQ multiplex PCR; TCRdb's version includes in-frame clones alone and lacks a portion of them. The table has 70,000 to 100,000 clones, roughly 89% seen once. Sample: peripheral blood. These receptors originate from a woman aged 55-69 years with COVID-19, enrolled during active disease.

The rearrangement joins TRBV7-3 to TRBJ2-3; TRBD2 aligns across 8 bases. The CDR3 runs 15 residues. J was trimmed by 2 bases and V by 2 bases; bases with no gene match: 3. The germline V gene encodes CDR1 SGHTA and CDR2 FQGTGA. The CDR3 DNA is TGTGCCAGCAGCTTACTAGCGGGCTTCACAGATACGCAGTATTTT. Protein: CASSLLAGFTDTQYF.

V is TRBV12-3 or TRBV12-4 and J is TRBJ1-2; possibly TRBD1 for D (5 bases). This CDR3 region has 12 residues. Trimming took off 3 bases at V and 5 bases at J, with 7 bases between the two ends. The CDR3 region is CASSLAGYGYTF. The CDR3 coding sequence is TGTGCCAGCAGTTTGGCAGGGTATGGCTACACCTTC.

V usage is TRBV14 and J usage is TRBJ2-1, with 9 bases fitting TRBD1. The CDR3 extends over 15 amino acids. The ends lost 4 bases at V and 2 bases at J; junction bases unmatched: 3. CDR1 SGHDN and CDR2 FVKESK come from the germline V gene. CDR3: CASSPGTGPYNEQFF. The CDR3 region has the DNA TGTGCCAGCAGCCCCGGGACAGGGCCCTACAATGAGCAGTTCTTC.

This chain uses TRBV5-1 with TRBJ2-5, with D maybe TRBD2 (6 bases). The CDR3 spans 13 residues. Germline-derived CDR1 and CDR2 are SGHRS and YFSETQ. Deletions cut 4 bases from V and 5 bases from J, with 12 bases between. The CDR3 here is CASSGGDLETQYF. In DNA form, the CDR3 reads TGCGCCAGCAGCGGAGGGGATCTGGAGACCCAGTACTTC.

This clone was seen just once. The rearrangement joins TRBV15 to TRBJ1-5; 7 bases are a match to TRBD1. With 2 bases clipped from V and 3 bases from J, the junction kept 7 bases outside the gene matches. This CDR3 spans 16 amino acids. Germline V gene data show CDR1 as LNHNV and CDR2 as YYDKDF (reference sequence). The CDR3 bases are TGTGCCACCAGCAGACTCCAGGGACAGTTCAATCAGCCCCAGCATTTT. Residues: CATSRLQGQFNQPQHF.

The CDR3 DNA sequence: TGCAGCGTTGTTCGGACAGCAACGTACGTGAACACTGAAGCTTTCTTT. This codes for CSVVRTATYVNTEAFF. The chain uses TRBV29-1 and TRBJ1-1; maybe TRBD1 (6 bases). Germline V CDR1 and CDR2: SQVTM, ANQGSEA. V was clipped by 4 bases and J by 0 bases, with 18 bases between them. The length of the CDR3 is 16 residues.

This sequence joins TRBV3-1 (or the pseudogene TRBV3-2) and TRBJ1-6, with 11 bases fitting TRBD1. V lost 5 bases and J lost 5; bases outside the gene matches: 8. The germline CDR1 and CDR2 sequences are LGHDT and YNNKEL (reference sequence). CDR3 length: 17 amino acids. CDR3 coding DNA: TGTGCCAGCAGCTTCCGGACAGGGGGCTACGATAATTCACCCCTCCACTTT. Encoded protein: CASSFRTGGYDNSPLHF.

The chain uses TRBV2 and TRBJ2-1, with D possibly being TRBD2 (5 bases). The CDR3 is made up of 14 amino acids. Germline V gives CDR1 SNHLY, CDR2 FYNNEI. V was cut by 6 bases and J by 8 bases, with 17 bases left in between. In DNA form, the CDR3 reads TGTGCCAGCAGGTCGGGATTTTTAAATTATGAGCAGTTCTTC. Protein product: CASRSGFLNYEQFF.

The V and J genes are TRBV11-3 and TRBJ1-6; TRBD1 matches 7 bases. The V gene end was trimmed by 5 bases and the J gene end by 13 bases; junction bases not matched to a gene: 8. CDR1 and CDR2 from the germline V gene are SGHNT and YENEEA. The CDR3 consists of 13 residues. The CDR3 nucleotides read TGTGCCAGCAGCCGGGACAGTTTCGGGCCCCTCCACTTT. It yields the protein CASSRDSFGPLHF.

This sequence joins TRBV5-1 and TRBJ1-2; 12 bases fit TRBD1. The CDR3 has 14 residues. CDR1 and CDR2 (germline): SGHRS, YFSETQ. V was clipped by 5 bases and J by 7 bases; unmatched bases: 6. The CDR3 loop reads CASRKGQGAAGYTF. DNA of the CDR3: TGCGCCAGCAGAAAGGGACAGGGGGCGGCTGGCTACACCTTC.

The V gene is TRBV3-1 (or the pseudogene TRBV3-2), the J gene TRBJ1-2; weak D call: TRBD1 (6 bases). The CDR3 has 16 amino acids. Germline V gene lookup returns CDR1 LGHDT and CDR2 YNNKEL (reference sequence). V lost 4 bases, J lost 4 bases, and 19 bases lay in between. CDR3 bases: TGTGCCAGCAGCCTAAGCGGACAGCCCGATTCCTATGGCTACACCTTC. Its translation: CASSLSGQPDSYGYTF.

The count of this clone is one. This chain uses TRBV2 with TRBJ1-2; D is possibly TRBD1 (6 bases). Trimming shortened V by 7 bases and J by 6 bases, and 18 bases separated the two germline ends. In germline, CDR1 is SNHLY, CDR2 FYNNEI. The CDR3 runs 14 residues. CDR3 residues: CASITVKGVDGYTF. The CDR3 DNA reads TGTGCCAGCATCACGGTTAAGGGGGTAGATGGCTACACCTTC.

The chain uses TRBV9 and TRBJ2-3; 7 positions agree with TRBD2. Germline loops: CDR1 SGDLS, CDR2 YYNGEE. V was pared by 3 bases and J by 3 bases, with 7 bases of the junction left unmatched. The CDR3 contains 15 residues. CDR3 DNA sequence: TGTGCCAGCAGCGAGGGAGGGACTACGACAGATACGCAGTATTTT. Protein: CASSEGGTTTDTQYF.

J is TRBJ1-6 and V is TRBV27; 7 bases line up with TRBD1. Germline assignment: CDR1 MNHEY and CDR2 SMNVEV (reference sequence). The CDR3 extends over 17 amino acids. The V and J ends lost 3 bases and 6 bases, in that order; junction bases with no gene match: 11. CDR3 bases: TGTGCCAGCAGTTTCTCTGTGCGAGACAGGGCTAATTCACCCCTCCACTTT. Protein product: CASSFSVRDRANSPLHF.

This rearrangement joins TRBV25-1 to TRBJ1-3; D perhaps matches TRBD1 (6 bases). Looked up from germline, CDR1 is MGHDK and CDR2 is SYGVNS. The CDR3 is 14 residues long. V lost 6 bases and J 6 bases, leaving 15 bases between the germline ends. In nucleotides, the CDR3 is TGTGCCAGCAGCCCGTGGGGGCAATCAAACACCATATATTTT. It is translated as CASSPWGQSNTIYF.

This clone came up once. V is TRBV5-1 and J is TRBJ2-3, with 7 bases aligning to TRBD1. This CDR3 has 15 amino acids. V lost 1 base to trimming and J lost 2 bases; unmatched junction nucleotides: 4. Germline-derived CDR1 and CDR2 are SGHRS and YFSETQ. Here the CDR3 reads CASSLRQGVTDTQYF. The CDR3 DNA sequence: TGCGCCAGCAGCTTGAGACAGGGTGTCACAGATACGCAGTATTTT.

The rearrangement uses TRBV5-1 and TRBJ1-1; D perhaps matches TRBD1 (6 bases). V lost 3 bases, J lost 7 bases, and 22 bases lay in between. This CDR3 has 16 residues. The germline gives CDR1 SGHRS, CDR2 YFSETQ. CDR3 nucleotides: TGCGCCAGCAGCTGGGCAGGGGTACAAAGTGGCGGTGAAGCTTTCTTT. Its translation is CASSWAGVQSGGEAFF.

In its sample, this clone was seen a few times. J is TRBJ2-7 and V is TRBV19; 8 bases align to TRBD1. The germline CDR1 and CDR2 sequences are LNHDA and SQIVND (reference sequence). The CDR3 totals 16 residues. V gave up 4 bases and J gave up 0 bases; unmatched junction bases: 8. Here the CDR3 reads CASSRQGTGGSYEQYF. The CDR3 nucleotides read TGTGCCAGTAGTAGACAAGGGACAGGCGGCTCCTACGAGCAGTACTTC.

The CDR3 region is CASSFSGPTDTQYF. The CDR3 region has the DNA TGTGCCAGCAGCTTCTCAGGGCCCACAGATACGCAGTATTTT. The gene calls are TRBV7-2 and TRBJ2-3; the D gene is possibly TRBD1 (5 bases). Germline loops: CDR1 SGHTA, CDR2 FQGNSA. This CDR3 is built from 14 residues. With 3 bases removed from V and 2 bases from J, the gap between germline ends came to 9 bases.

The rearrangement links TRBV5-4 to TRBJ2-7; 11 positions match TRBD1. The germline V gene has CDR1 SGHNT and CDR2 YYREEE (reference sequence). Germline trimming cut 3 bases from V and 0 bases from J; bases unmatched to any gene: 2. There are 15 residues in the CDR3. This chain's CDR3 is CASSWDRGFSYEQYF. Written as DNA, the CDR3 is TGTGCCAGCAGCTGGGACAGGGGGTTCTCCTACGAGCAGTACTTC.

J is TRBJ2-2 and V is TRBV9, with TRBD2 as a possible D gene (6 bases). Germline CDR1 and CDR2: SGDLS and YYNGEE. V was trimmed by 4 bases and J by 7 bases, leaving 14 bases between them. The CDR3 has 14 residues. The CDR3, as DNA: TGTGCCAGCAGCTCGTTATTCGGGAGCGGGGAGCTGTTTTTT. Protein sequence: CASSSLFGSGELFF.

The gene calls are TRBV2 and TRBJ1-2, with D unresolved. The CDR3 is made up of 12 amino acids. The V gene lost 6 bases and the J gene lost 5 bases, with 10 bases spanning the gap. Germline V CDR1 and CDR2: SNHLY, FYNNEI. CDR3 region: CASRTDLYGYTF. The CDR3 DNA follows: TGTGCCAGCAGAACCGACTTGTATGGCTACACCTTC.

The sample holds one count of this clone. The chain couples TRBV6-5 to TRBJ1-3, with D hard to call. V was trimmed by 7 bases and J by 4 bases, leaving 17 bases between them. Germline CDR1 reads MNHEY; CDR2 reads SVGAGI. The CDR3 covers 15 residues. CDR3 DNA sequence: TGTGCCAGCAACCCCCAGGAGGCGGGCGGAAACACCATATATTTT. It translates to CASNPQEAGGNTIYF.

The rearrangement links TRBV19 to TRBJ1-4, with D possibly TRBD1 on 5 matching bases. This CDR3 comprises 15 residues. The V and J ends lost 7 bases and 1 base respectively, with 13 bases between them. The germline CDR1 and CDR2 sequences are LNHDA and SQIVND (reference sequence). CDR3 DNA: TGTGCCAGTACTACACGACAGAGAACTAATGAAAAACTGTTTTTT. Its protein product is CASTTRQRTNEKLFF. Complete variable domain (other parts from reference TRBV19 and TRBJ1-4): DGGITQSPKYLFRKEGQNVTLSCEQNLNHDAMYWYRQDPGQGLRLIYYSQIVNDFQKGDIAEGYSVSREKKESFPLTVTSAQKNPTAFYLCASTTRQRTNEKLFFGSGTQLSVL.

The chain links TRBV5-1 to TRBJ2-7, with D perhaps matching TRBD1 (6 bases). From germline, CDR1 is SGHRS and CDR2 YFSETQ. Deletions cut 0 bases from V and 1 base from J, with 14 bases between. The CDR3 totals 16 residues. The CDR3 coding sequence is TGCGCCAGCAGCTTGGAAAGCTCGGGACAATCCTACGAGCAGTACTTC. Amino acid sequence: CASSLESSGQSYEQYF.